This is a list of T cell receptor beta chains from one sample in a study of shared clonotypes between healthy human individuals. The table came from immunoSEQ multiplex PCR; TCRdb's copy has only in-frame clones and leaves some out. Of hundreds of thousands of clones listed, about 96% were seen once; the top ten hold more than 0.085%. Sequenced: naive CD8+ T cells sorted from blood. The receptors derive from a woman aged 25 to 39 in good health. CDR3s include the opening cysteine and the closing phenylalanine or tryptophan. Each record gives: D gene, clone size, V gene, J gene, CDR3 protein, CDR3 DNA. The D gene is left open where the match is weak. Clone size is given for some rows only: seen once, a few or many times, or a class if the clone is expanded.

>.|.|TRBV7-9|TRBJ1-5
CASSSGAKGQPQHF
TGTGCCAGCAGCTCGGGAGCCAAGGGTCAGCCCCAGCATTTT
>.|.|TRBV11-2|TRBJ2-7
CASSLAGVPNEQYF
TGTGCCAGCAGCTTAGCGGGAGTACCCAACGAGCAGTACTTC
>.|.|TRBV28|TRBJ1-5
CASSGGAGSQPQHF
TGTGCCAGCAGCGGGGGGGCAGGGAGTCAGCCCCAGCATTTT
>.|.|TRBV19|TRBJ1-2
CASASRWDSGGYTF
TGTGCCAGTGCGTCCCGGTGGGATTCGGGTGGCTACACCTTC
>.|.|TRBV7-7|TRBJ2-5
CASSPTPYSGQETQYF
TGTGCCAGCAGCCCAACACCCTATAGCGGTCAAGAGACCCAGTACTTC
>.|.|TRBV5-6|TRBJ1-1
CASSLASANMNTEAFF
TGTGCCAGCAGCTTGGCTTCAGCTAATATGAACACTGAAGCTTTCTTT
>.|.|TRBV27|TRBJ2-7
CASSFQGSGEQYF
TGTGCCAGCAGTTTCCAGGGGTCGGGCGAGCAGTACTTC
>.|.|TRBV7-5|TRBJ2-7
CVRSPTETYEQYF
TGTGTCAGAAGCCCCACAGAAACCTACGAGCAGTACTTC
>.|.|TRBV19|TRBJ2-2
CASSHTQGNTGELFF
TGTGCCAGTAGTCACACTCAGGGGAACACCGGGGAGCTGTTTTTT
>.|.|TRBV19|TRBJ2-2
CASSITGLGGELFF
TGTGCCAGTAGTATCACAGGGCTCGGCGGGGAGCTGTTTTTT
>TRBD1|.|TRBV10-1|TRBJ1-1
CASSDPGQGTEAFF
TGCGCCAGCAGCGACCCGGGACAGGGGACTGAAGCTTTCTTT
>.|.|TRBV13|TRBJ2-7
CASSLNGEGLYEQYF
TGTGCCAGCAGCTTAAATGGGGAAGGGCTCTACGAGCAGTACTTC
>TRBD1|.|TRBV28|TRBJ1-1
CASSFRGQDEAFF
TGTGCCAGCAGTTTTCGGGGACAGGATGAAGCTTTCTTT
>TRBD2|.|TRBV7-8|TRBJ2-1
CASSLAASGTSRAYNEQFF
TGTGCCAGCAGCTTAGCGGCTAGCGGGACCTCGCGAGCCTACAATGAGCAGTTCTTC
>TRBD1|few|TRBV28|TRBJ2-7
CASSLGTGSYEQYF
TGTGCCAGCAGTTTAGGGACAGGGTCCTACGAGCAGTACTTC
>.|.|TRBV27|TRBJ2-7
CASSFDGSNEQYF
TGTGCCAGCAGTTTCGACGGATCGAACGAGCAGTACTTC
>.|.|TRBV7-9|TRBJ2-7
CASSALALDEQYF
TGTGCCAGCAGCGCGCTAGCGTTGGACGAGCAGTACTTC
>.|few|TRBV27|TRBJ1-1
CASSPTGSTTEAFF
TGTGCCAGCAGTCCCACCGGGAGCACCACTGAAGCTTTCTTT
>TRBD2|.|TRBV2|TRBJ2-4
CASSVQGGRASKNIQYF
TGTGCCAGCAGTGTACAGGGCGGGAGGGCCTCCAAAAACATTCAGTACTTC
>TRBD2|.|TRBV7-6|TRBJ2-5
CASSPRTGTSGQETQYF
TGTGCCAGCAGCCCGAGGACCGGGACTAGCGGACAAGAGACCCAGTACTTC
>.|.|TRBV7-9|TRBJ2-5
CASSLAGGTSETQYF
TGTGCCAGCAGCTTAGCTGGAGGAACAAGCGAGACCCAGTACTTC
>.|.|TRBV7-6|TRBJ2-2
CASSLVSDSNTGELFF
TGTGCCAGCAGCTTAGTTTCCGATTCGAACACCGGGGAGCTGTTTTTT
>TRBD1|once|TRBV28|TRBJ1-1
CASSYDRGAHPNTEAFF
TGTGCCAGCAGTTATGACAGGGGGGCCCATCCGAACACTGAAGCTTTCTTT
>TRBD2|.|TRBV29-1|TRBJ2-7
CSVDVSGRDSYEQYF
TGCAGCGTTGATGTTAGCGGGAGAGACTCCTACGAGCAGTACTTC
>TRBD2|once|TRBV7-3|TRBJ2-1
CASSLGSSGRAAEQFF
TGTGCCAGCAGCTTAGGATCTAGCGGGAGGGCCGCTGAGCAGTTCTTC
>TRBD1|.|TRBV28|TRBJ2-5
CASSLLGQPKETQYF
TGTGCCAGCAGTTTGCTGGGACAGCCCAAAGAGACCCAGTACTTC
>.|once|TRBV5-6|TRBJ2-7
CASSRTVNLYSSYEQYF
TGTGCCAGCAGCAGGACAGTGAACCTCTATTCGTCCTACGAGCAGTACTTC
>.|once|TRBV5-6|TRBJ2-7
CASSLTGRTYEQYF
TGTGCCAGCAGCTTGACAGGGCGGACCTACGAGCAGTACTTC
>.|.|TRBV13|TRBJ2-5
CASSLVGTGGGRETQYF
TGTGCCAGCAGCTTAGTGGGGACGGGTGGCGGTCGAGAGACCCAGTACTTC
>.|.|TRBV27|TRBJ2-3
CASSFGGAEDTTQYF
TGTGCCAGCAGTTTCGGCGGGGCCGAGGACACGACGCAGTATTTT
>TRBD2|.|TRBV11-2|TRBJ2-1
CASSLPLTSVYNEQFF
TGTGCCAGCAGCCTCCCCCTGACTAGCGTTTACAATGAGCAGTTCTTC
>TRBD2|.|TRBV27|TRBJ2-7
CASSLSFSGGLYEQYF
TGTGCCAGCAGTTTATCGTTCTCGGGAGGGCTTTACGAGCAGTACTTC
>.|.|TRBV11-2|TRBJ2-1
CASSLGTHDEQFF
TGTGCCAGCAGCTTAGGGACTCACGATGAGCAGTTCTTC
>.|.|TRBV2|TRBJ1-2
CASSVGQAYGYTF
TGTGCCAGCAGTGTCGGACAAGCCTATGGCTACACCTTC
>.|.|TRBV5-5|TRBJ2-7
CASSSRTIPYEQYF
TGTGCCAGCAGCTCACGGACTATCCCCTACGAGCAGTACTTC
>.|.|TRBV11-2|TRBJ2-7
CASSLAGISYEQYF
TGTGCCAGCAGCTTAGCAGGGATTTCCTACGAGCAGTACTTC
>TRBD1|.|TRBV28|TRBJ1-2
CASSLVGGDYGYTF
TGTGCCAGCAGTTTGGTAGGGGGCGACTATGGCTACACCTTC
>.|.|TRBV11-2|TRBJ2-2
CASSFWTGELFF
TGTGCCAGCAGCTTCTGGACCGGGGAGCTGTTTTTT
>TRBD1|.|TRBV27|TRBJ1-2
CASRRIGQANYGYTF
TGTGCCAGCAGGCGGATCGGACAGGCAAACTATGGCTACACCTTC
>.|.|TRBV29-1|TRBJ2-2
CSVVERGELFF
TGCAGCGTTGTGGAACGTGGGGAGCTGTTTTTT
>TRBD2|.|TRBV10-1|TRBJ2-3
CASSEESGSETDTQYF
TGCGCCAGCAGTGAGGAAAGCGGGAGCGAGACAGATACGCAGTATTTT
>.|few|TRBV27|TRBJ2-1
CASSFYNEQFF
TGTGCCAGCAGTTTTTACAATGAGCAGTTCTTC
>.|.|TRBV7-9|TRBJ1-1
CASSLGTEAFF
TGTGCCAGCAGCTTAGGCACAGAAGCTTTCTTT
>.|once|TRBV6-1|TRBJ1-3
CASSDSSGATIYF
TGTGCCAGCAGTGATTCGTCCGGGGCCACCATATATTTT
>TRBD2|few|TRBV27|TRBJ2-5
CASSPGTSGKETQYF
TGTGCCAGCAGTCCCGGGACTAGCGGGAAAGAGACCCAGTACTTC
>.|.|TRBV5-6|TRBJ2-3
CASSEVSDTQYF
TGTGCCAGCAGCGAGGTTTCAGATACGCAGTATTTT
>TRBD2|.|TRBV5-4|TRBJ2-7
CASSLDSGRPEQYF
TGTGCCAGCAGCTTGGATAGCGGGAGGCCCGAGCAGTACTTC
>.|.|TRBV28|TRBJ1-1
CASSFKGNTEAFF
TGTGCCAGCAGTTTTAAGGGGAACACTGAAGCTTTCTTT
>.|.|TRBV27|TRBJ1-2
CASSLTGGYGYTF
TGTGCCAGCAGTTTAACCGGGGGATATGGCTACACCTTC
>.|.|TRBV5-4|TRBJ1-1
CASSFGVRGANTEAFF
TGTGCCAGCAGCTTTGGAGTGCGGGGGGCAAACACTGAAGCTTTCTTT
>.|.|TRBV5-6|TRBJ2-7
CASSLAQALGDEQYF
TGTGCCAGCAGCTTGGCACAGGCGCTGGGCGACGAGCAGTACTTC
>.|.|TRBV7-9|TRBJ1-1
CASSLGWGAKKNTEAFF
TGTGCCAGCAGCCTCGGGTGGGGGGCTAAAAAGAACACTGAAGCTTTCTTT
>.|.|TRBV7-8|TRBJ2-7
CASSLEFTETYEQYF
TGTGCCAGCAGCCTAGAATTTACAGAGACCTACGAGCAGTACTTC
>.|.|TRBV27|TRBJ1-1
CASSLGGENTEAFF
TGTGCCAGCAGTCTGGGGGGGGAGAACACTGAAGCTTTCTTT
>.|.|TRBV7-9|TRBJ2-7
CASTRQSTYEQYF
TGTGCCAGCACCAGACAGTCAACCTACGAGCAGTACTTC
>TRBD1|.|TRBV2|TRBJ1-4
CASRDRTGELHEKLFF
TGTGCCAGCAGAGACCGGACAGGGGAACTGCATGAAAAACTGTTTTTT
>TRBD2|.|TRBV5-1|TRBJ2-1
CASSLTTSGYYNEQFF
TGCGCCAGCAGCTTGACGACTAGCGGGTATTACAATGAGCAGTTCTTC